This TCR beta chain derives from a study of blood T cells in healthy people across ages. This CDR3 is 16 amino acids long. Trimming took 1 base from V and 6 from J, leaving 17 bases between them. Germline assignment: CDR1 SGHVS and CDR2 FQNEAQ. A second roughly 6 to 11 cycle PCR used barcoded and J-beta primers. TCRdb ran MiXCR on the 5' RACE reads and lists one entry per CDR3 protein. The data hold around 900,000 distinct CDR3 sequences, with roughly 51% observed a single time. Donation came from healthy Caucasian individuals in Russia who were aged about 6 to 90. Study-level findings and limits: As age increased, TCR beta diversity per million T cells fell in a roughly linear fashion.

In this sample, this clonotype turned up once. Its specificity is not known. This clonotype was sampled from a woman aged 55 to 70 in good health. Input material: blood. The chain recombines TRBV7-8 with TRBJ2-3; possible D gene TRBD2, 6 bases. The CDR3 DNA follows: TGTGCCAGCAGCTTAGTCGGGAGCGGATCGGGGGATACGCAGTATTTT. Its protein is CASSLVGSGSGDTQYF.